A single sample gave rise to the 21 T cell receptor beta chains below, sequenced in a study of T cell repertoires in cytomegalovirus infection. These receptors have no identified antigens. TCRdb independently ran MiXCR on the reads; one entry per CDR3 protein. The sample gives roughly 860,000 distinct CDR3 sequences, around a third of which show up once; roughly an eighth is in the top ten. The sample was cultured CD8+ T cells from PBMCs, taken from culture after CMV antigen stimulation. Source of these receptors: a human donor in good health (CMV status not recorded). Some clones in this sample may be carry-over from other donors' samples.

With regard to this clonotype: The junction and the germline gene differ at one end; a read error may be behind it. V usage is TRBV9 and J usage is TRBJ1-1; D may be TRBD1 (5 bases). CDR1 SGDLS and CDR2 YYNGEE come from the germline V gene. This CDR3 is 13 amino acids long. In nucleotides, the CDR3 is TGTGCCAACAGCGTAGCTACCGGAAAGGGGCTTTCTTTT. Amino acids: CANSVATGKGLSF.

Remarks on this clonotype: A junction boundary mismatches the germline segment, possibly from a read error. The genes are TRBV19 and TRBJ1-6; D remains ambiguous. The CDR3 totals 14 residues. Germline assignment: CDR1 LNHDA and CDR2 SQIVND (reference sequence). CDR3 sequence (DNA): TGTGCCGGTAGTATCGGGGAATCGGGTTCTACCCTCCACTTT. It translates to CAGSIGESGSTLHF.

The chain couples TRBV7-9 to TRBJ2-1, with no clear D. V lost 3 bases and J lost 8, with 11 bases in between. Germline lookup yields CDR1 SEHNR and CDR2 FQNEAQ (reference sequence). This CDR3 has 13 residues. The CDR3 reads CASSFGRLDEQFF. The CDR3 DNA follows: TGTGCCAGCAGCTTCGGACGTCTGGATGAGCAGTTCTTC.

The DNA of the CDR3 is TGCAGTGCTACAGGACTAGCGAACAATGAGCAGTTCTTC. It encodes CSATGLANNEQFF. The chain recombines TRBV20-1 with TRBJ2-1, with 9 bases lining up with TRBD2. This CDR3 has 13 residues. Losses at the gene ends were 4 bases for V and 5 bases for J; bases not matched to a gene: 3. CDR1 is DFQATT, CDR2 SNEGSKA, per germline (reference sequence).

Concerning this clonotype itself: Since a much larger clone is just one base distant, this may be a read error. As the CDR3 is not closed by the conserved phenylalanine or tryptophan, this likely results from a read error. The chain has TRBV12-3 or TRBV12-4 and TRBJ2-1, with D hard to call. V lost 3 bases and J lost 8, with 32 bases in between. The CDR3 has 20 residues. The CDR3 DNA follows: TGTGCCAGCAGTTTCTCATCAGCCGACGCTCCCTTACACTCAATCCATGAGCAGTTCTCC. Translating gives CASSFSSADAPLHSIHEQFS.

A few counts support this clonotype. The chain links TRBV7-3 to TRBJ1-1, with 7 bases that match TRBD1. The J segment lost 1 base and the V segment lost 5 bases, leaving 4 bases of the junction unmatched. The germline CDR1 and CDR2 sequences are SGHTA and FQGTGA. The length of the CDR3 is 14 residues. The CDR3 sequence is CASSPDRTNTEAFF. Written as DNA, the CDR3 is TGTGCCAGCAGCCCGGACAGGACGAACACTGAAGCTTTCTTT.

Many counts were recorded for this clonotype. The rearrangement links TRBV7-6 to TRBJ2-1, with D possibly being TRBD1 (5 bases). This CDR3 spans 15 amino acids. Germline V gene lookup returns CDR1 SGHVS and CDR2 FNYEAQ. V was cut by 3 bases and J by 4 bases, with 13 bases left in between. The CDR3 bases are TGTGCCAGCAGCTTGACAGACCCTCCTTACAATGAGCAGTTCTTC. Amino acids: CASSLTDPPYNEQFF.

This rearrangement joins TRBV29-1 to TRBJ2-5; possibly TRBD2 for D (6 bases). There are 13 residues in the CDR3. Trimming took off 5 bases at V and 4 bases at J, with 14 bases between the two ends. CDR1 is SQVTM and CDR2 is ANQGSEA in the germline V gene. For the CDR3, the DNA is TGCAGCGTTACGGGACTTCTGGGAGAGACCCAGTACTTC. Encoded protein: CSVTGLLGETQYF.

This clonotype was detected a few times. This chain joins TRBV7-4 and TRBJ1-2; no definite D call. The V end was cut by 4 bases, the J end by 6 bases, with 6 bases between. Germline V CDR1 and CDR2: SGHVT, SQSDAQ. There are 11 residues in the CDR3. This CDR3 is CASSSLHGYTF. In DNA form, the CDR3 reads TGTGCCAGCAGCTCCCTCCATGGCTACACCTTC.

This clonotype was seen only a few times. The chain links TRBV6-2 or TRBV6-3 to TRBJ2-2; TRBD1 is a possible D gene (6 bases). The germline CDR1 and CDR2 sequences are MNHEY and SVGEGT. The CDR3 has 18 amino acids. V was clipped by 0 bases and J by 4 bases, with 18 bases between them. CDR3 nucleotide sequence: TGTGCCAGCAGTTACTCGTTAGTCACAACAGGGCCCACCGGGGAGCTGTTTTTT. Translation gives CASSYSLVTTGPTGELFF.

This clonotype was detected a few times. The CDR3 is CASTDGRNTEAFF. CDR3 nucleotide sequence: TGTGCCAGCACCGATGGCAGAAACACTGAAGCTTTCTTT. This chain links TRBV11-2 with TRBJ1-1; D gene unclear. V was cut by 7 bases and J by 2 bases, with 11 bases left in between. This CDR3 is 13 amino acids long. From germline, CDR1 is SGHAT and CDR2 FQNNGV.

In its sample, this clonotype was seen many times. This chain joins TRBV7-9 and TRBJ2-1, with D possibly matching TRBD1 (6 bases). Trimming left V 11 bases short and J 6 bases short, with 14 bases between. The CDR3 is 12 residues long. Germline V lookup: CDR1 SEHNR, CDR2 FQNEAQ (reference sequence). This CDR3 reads CASLGASNEQFF. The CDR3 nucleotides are TGTGCCTCCCTGGGGGCCTCCAATGAGCAGTTCTTC. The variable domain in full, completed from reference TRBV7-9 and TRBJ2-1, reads DTGVSQNPRHKITKRGQNVTFRCDPISEHNRLYWYRQTLGQGPEFLTYFQNEAQLEKSRLLSDRFSAERPKGSFSTLEIQRTEQGDSAMYLCASLGASNEQFFGPGTRLTVL.

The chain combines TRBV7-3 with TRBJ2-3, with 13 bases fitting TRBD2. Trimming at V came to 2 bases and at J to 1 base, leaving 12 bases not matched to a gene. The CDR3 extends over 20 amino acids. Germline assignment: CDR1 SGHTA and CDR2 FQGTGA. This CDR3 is CASSLYGRGTSGAGTDTQYF. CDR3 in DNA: TGTGCCAGCAGCTTATACGGCCGGGGGACTAGCGGGGCCGGCACAGATACGCAGTATTTT. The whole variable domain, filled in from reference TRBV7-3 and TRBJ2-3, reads GAGVSQTPSNKVTEKGKYVELRCDPISGHTALYWYRQSLGQGPEFLIYFQGTGAADDSGLPNDRFFAVRPEGSVSTLKIQRTERGDSAVYLCASSLYGRGTSGAGTDTQYFGPGTRLTVL.

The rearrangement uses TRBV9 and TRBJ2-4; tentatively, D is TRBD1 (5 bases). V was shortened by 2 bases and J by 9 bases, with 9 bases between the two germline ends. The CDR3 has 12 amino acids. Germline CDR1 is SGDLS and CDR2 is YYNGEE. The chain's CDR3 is CASSVPGPIQYF. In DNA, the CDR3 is TGTGCCAGCAGCGTGCCAGGGCCCATTCAGTACTTC.

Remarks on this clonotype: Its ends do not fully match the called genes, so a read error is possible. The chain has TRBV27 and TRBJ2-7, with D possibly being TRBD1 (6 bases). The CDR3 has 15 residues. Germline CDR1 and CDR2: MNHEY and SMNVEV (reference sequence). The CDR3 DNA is TGTGCCAACAGTCCTCAACCGGACAGAACGAGGGAGCAGTACTTC. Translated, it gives CANSPQPDRTREQYF.

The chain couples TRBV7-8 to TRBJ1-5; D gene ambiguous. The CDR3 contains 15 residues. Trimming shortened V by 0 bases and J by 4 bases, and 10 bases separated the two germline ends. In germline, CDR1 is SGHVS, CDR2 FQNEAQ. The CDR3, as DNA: TGTGCCAGCAGCTTAGCGTCAGCCAGTAATCAGCCCCAGCATTTT. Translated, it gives CASSLASASNQPQHF.

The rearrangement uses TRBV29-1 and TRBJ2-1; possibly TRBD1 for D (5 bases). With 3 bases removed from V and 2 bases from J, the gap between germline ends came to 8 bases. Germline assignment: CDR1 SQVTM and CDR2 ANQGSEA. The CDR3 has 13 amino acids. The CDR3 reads CSVEEQAYNEQFF. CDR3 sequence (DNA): TGCAGCGTTGAGGAACAGGCCTACAATGAGCAGTTCTTC.

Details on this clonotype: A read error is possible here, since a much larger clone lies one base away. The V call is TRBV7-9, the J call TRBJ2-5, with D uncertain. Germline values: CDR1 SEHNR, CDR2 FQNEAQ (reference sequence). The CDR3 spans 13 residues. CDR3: CANSPGPRETQYF. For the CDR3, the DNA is TGTGCCAACAGCCCTGGACCGCGGGAGACCCAGTACTTC. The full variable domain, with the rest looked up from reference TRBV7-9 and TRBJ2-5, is DTGVSQNPRHKITKRGQNVTFRCDPISEHNRLYWYRQTLGQGPEFLTYFQNEAQLEKSRLLSDRFSAERPKGSFSTLEIQRTEQGDSAMYLCANSPGPRETQYFGPGTRLLVL.

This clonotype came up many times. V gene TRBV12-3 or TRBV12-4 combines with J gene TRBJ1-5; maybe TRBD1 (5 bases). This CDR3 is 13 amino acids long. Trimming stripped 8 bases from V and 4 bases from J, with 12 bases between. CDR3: CASGDSVNQPQHF. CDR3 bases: TGTGCCAGCGGTGACAGCGTTAATCAGCCCCAGCATTTT.

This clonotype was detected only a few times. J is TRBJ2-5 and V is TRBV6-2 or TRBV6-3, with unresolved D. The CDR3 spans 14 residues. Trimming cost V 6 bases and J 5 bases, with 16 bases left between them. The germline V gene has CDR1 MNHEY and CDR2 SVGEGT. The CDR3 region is CASSLGRSSETQYF. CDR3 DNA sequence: TGTGCCAGCAGCCTCGGGCGGTCATCGGAGACCCAGTACTTC.

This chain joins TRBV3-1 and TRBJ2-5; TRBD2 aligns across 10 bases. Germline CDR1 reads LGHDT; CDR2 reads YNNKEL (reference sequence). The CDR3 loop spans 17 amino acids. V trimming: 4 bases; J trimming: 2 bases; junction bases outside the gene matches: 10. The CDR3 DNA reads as TGTGCCAGCAGCCGAACACTAGCGGGGCCTAAACAAGAGACCCAGTACTTC. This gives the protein CASSRTLAGPKQETQYF.